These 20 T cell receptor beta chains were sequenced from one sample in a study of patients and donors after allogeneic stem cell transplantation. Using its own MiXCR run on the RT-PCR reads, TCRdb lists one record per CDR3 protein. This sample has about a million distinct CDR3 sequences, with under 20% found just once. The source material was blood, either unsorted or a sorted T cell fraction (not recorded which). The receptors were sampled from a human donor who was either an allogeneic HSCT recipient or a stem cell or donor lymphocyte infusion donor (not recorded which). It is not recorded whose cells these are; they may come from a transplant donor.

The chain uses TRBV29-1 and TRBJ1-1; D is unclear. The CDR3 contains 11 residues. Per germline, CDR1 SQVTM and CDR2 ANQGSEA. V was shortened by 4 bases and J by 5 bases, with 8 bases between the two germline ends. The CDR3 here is CSVVGMTEAFF. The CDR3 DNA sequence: TGCAGCGTTGTGGGTATGACTGAAGCTTTCTTT.

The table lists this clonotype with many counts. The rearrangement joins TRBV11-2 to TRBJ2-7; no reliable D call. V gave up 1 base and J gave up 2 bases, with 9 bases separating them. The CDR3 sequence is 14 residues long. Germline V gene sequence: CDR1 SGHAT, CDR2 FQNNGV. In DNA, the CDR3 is TGTGCCAGCAGCTTAGGACGGTTAACCTACGAGCAGTACTTC. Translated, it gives CASSLGRLTYEQYF.

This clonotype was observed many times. The CDR3 is CASSLVRTGNTGELFF. The CDR3 nucleotides are TGCGCCAGCAGCTTGGTTCGAACAGGGAACACCGGGGAGCTGTTTTTT. The chain links TRBV5-1 to TRBJ2-2, with D perhaps TRBD1 (5 bases). Germline CDR1 SGHRS, CDR2 YFSETQ. The CDR3 has 16 amino acids. V gave up 0 bases and J gave up 1 base, with 10 bases separating them.

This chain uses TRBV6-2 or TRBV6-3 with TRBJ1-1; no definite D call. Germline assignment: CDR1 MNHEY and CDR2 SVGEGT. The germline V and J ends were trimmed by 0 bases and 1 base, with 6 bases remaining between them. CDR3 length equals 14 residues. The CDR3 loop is CASSYSRANTEAFF. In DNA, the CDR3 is TGTGCCAGCAGTTACTCGAGAGCGAACACTGAAGCTTTCTTT.

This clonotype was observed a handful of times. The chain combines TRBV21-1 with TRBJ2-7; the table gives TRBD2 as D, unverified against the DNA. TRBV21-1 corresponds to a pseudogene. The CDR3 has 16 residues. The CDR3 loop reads CASSKATGRPSYEQYF. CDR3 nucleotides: TGTGCCAGCAGCAAAGCGACCGGGAGGCCCTCCTACGAGCAGTACTTC.

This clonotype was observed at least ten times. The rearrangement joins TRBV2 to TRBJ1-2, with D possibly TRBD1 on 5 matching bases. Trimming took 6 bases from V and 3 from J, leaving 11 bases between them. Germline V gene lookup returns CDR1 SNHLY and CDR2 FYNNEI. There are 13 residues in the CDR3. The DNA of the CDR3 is TGTGCCAGCAGGGTCAGGGAGGACTATGGCTACACCTTC. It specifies CASRVREDYGYTF.

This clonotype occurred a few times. The CDR3 protein is CASTAGTPATEAFF. The CDR3 nucleotides read TGTGCCAGCACCGCCGGGACACCAGCCACTGAAGCTTTCTTT. The gene calls are TRBV7-9 and TRBJ1-1; perhaps TRBD1 as D (6 bases). This CDR3 comprises 14 residues. The germline V gene encodes CDR1 SEHNR and CDR2 FQNEAQ (reference sequence). V was cut by 7 bases and J by 4 bases, with 16 bases left in between.

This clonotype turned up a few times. The CDR3 nucleotides are TGCGCCAGCAGCGCGGGACAGGGTATGAGCACTGAAGCTTTCTTT. It translates to CASSAGQGMSTEAFF. The V gene is TRBV5-1, the J gene TRBJ1-1, with 9 bases fitting TRBD1. The CDR3 sequence is 15 residues long. The ends lost 4 bases at V and 4 bases at J; junction bases unmatched: 8. Germline CDR1 and CDR2: SGHRS and YFSETQ. Using reference TRBV5-1 and TRBJ1-1 for the parts outside the CDR3, the full variable domain is KAGVTQTPRYLIKTRGQQVTLSCSPISGHRSVSWYQQTPGQGLQFLFEYFSETQRNKGNFPGRFSGRQFSNSRSEMNVSTLELGDSALYLCASSAGQGMSTEAFFGQGTRLTVV.

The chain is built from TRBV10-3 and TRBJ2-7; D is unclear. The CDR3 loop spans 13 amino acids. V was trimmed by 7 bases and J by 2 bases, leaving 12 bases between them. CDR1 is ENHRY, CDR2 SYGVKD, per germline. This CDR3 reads CAINQTPTYEQYF. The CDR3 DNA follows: TGTGCCATCAACCAGACACCTACCTACGAGCAGTACTTC.

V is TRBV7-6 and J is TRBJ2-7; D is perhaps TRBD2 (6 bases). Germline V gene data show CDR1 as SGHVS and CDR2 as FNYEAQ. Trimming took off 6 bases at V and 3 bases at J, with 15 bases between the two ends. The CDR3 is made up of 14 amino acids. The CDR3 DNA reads TGTGCCAGCAGACCGGGACTCGACGGCTACGAGCAGTACTTC. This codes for CASRPGLDGYEQYF.

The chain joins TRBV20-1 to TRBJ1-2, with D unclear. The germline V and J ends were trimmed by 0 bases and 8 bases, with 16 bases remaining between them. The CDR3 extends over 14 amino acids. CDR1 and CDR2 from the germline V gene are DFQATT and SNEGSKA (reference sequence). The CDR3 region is CSARDLGPAVGYTF. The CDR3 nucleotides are TGCAGTGCTAGAGATCTTGGGCCGGCTGTGGGCTACACCTTC.

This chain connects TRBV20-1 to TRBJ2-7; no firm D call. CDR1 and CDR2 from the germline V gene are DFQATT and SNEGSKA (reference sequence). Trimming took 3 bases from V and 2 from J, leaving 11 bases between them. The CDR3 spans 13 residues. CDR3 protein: CSARGQVTYEQYF. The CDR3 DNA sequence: TGCAGTGCTAGGGGCCAGGTCACCTACGAGCAGTACTTC.

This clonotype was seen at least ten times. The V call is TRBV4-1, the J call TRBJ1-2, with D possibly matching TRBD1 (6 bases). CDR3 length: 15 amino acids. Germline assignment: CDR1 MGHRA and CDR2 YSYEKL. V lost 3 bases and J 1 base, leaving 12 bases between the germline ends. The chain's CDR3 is CASSHTGTNNYGYTF. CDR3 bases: TGCGCCAGCAGCCACACCGGGACAAATAACTATGGCTACACCTTC.

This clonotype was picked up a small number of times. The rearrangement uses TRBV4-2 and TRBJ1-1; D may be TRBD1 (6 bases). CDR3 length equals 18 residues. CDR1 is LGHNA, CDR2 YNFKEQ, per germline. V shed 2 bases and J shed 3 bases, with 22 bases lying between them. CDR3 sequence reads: CASSQPWGGGTVYTEAFF. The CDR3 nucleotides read TGTGCCAGCAGCCAACCCTGGGGAGGGGGGACCGTGTACACTGAAGCTTTCTTT.

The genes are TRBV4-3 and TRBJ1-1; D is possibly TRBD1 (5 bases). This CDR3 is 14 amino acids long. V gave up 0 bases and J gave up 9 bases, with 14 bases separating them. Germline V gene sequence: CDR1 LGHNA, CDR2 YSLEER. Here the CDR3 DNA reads TGCGCCAGCAGCCAAGATACGGGACTTTCGAAAGCTTTCTTT. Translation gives CASSQDTGLSKAFF.

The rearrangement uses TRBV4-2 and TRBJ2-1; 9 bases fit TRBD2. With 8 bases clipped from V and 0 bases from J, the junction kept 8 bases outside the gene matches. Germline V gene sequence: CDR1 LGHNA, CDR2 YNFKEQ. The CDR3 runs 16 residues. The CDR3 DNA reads TGTGCCAGCGGGACTAGCTCAACGAGCTCCTACAATGAGCAGTTCTTC. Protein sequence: CASGTSSTSSYNEQFF.

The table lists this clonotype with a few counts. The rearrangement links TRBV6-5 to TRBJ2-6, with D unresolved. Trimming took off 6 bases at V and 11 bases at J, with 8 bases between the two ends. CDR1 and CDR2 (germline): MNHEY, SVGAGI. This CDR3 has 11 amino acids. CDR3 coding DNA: TGTGCCAGCAGGCGGTCCGACGTCCTGACTTTC. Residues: CASRRSDVLTF.

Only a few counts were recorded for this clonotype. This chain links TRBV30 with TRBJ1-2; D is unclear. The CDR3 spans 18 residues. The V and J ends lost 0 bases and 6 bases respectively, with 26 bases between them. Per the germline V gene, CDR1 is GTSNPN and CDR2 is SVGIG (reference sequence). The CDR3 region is CAWSVRFGREPPSDGYTF. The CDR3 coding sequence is TGTGCCTGGAGTGTACGCTTTGGCCGGGAGCCCCCATCCGATGGCTACACCTTC.

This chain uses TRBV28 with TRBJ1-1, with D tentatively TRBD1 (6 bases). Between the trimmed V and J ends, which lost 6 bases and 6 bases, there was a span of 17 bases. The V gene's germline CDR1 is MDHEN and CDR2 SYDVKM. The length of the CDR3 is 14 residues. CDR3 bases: TGTGCCAGCAGAAACAGGGTCGGCAGTTCTGAAGCTTTCTTT. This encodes CASRNRVGSSEAFF.

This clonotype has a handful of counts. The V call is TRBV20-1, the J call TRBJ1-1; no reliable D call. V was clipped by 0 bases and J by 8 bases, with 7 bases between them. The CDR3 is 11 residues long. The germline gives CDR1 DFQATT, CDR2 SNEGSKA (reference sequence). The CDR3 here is CSARDRGEAFF. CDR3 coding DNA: TGCAGTGCTAGAGATCGGGGAGAAGCTTTCTTT.